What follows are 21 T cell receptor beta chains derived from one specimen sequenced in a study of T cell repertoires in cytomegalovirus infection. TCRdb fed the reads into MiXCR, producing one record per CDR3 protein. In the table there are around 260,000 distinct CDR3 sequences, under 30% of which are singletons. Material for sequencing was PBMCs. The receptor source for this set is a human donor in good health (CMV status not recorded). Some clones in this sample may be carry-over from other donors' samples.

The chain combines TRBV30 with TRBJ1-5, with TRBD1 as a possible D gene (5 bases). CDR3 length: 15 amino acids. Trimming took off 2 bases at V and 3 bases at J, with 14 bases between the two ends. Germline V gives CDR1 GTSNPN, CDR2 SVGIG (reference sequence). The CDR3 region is CAWSRLSGNNQPQHF. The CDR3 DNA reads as TGTGCCTGGAGTCGGCTTTCAGGGAACAATCAGCCCCAGCATTTT.

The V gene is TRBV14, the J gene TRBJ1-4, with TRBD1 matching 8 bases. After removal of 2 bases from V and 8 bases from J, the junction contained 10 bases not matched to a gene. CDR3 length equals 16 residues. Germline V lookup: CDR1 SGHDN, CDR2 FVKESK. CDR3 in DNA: TGTGCCAGCAGCCAACCGGACAGGGCCCGGTCGGAAAAACTGTTTTTT. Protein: CASSQPDRARSEKLFF. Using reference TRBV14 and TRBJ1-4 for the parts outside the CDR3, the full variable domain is EAGVTQFPSHSVIEKGQTVTLRCDPISGHDNLYWYRRVMGKEIKFLLHFVKESKQDESGMPNNRFLAERTGGTYSTLKVQPAELEDSGVYFCASSQPDRARSEKLFFGSGTQLSVL.

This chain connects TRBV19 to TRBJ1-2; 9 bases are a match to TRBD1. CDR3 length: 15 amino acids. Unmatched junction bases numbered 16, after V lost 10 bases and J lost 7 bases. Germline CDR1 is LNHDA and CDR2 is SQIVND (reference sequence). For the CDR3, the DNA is TGTGCCACCCTAAGGACAGGGGAGGTTTGGAGTGGCTACACCTTC. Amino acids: CATLRTGEVWSGYTF.

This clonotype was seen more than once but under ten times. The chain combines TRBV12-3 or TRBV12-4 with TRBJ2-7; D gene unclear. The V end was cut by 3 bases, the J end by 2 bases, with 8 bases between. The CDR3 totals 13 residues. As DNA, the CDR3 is TGTGCCAGCAGTTTGGCGGAAGCCTACGAGCAGTACTTC. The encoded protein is CASSLAEAYEQYF.

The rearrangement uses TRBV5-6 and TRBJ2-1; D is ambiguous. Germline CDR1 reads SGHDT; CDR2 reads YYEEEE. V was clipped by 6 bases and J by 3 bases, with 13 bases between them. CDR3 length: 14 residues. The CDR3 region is CASTSYGVYNEQFF. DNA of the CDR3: TGTGCCAGCACCTCTTATGGGGTCTACAATGAGCAGTTCTTC.

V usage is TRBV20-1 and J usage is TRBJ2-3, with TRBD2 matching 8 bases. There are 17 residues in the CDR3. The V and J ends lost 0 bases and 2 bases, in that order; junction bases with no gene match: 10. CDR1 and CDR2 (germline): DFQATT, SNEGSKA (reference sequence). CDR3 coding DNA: TGCAGTGCTAGAGATCGAGTAGCGGGAACTATCACAGATACGCAGTATTTT. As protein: CSARDRVAGTITDTQYF.

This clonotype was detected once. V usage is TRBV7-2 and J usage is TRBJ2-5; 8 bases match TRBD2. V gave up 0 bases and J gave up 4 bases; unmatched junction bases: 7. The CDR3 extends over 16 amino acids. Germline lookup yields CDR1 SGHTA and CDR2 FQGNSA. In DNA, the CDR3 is TGTGCCAGCAGCTTAGCTAGCGGGACTAGGGTAGAGACCCAGTACTTC. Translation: CASSLASGTRVETQYF.

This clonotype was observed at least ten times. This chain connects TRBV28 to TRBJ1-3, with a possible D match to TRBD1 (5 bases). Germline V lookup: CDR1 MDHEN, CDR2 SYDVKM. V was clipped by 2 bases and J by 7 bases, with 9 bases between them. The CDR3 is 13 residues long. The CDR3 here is CASSLIQGNTIYF. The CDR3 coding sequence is TGTGCCAGCAGTTTAATTCAGGGTAACACCATATATTTT.

The CDR3 here is CASTRQLYNEQFF. The CDR3 DNA follows: TGTGCCAGCACCCGACAGTTATACAATGAGCAGTTCTTC. The rearrangement uses TRBV25-1 and TRBJ2-1; the D gene is possibly TRBD1 (5 bases). There are 13 residues in the CDR3. Trimming removed 7 bases at V and 4 bases at J, with 11 bases between. Per the germline V gene, CDR1 is MGHDK and CDR2 is SYGVNS. The complete variable domain, with remaining parts taken from reference TRBV25-1 and TRBJ2-1, reads EADIYQTPRYLVIGTGKKITLECSQTMGHDKMYWYQQDPGMELHLIHYSYGVNSTEKGDLSSESTVSRIRTEHFPLTLESARPSHTSQYLCASTRQLYNEQFFGPGTRLTVL.

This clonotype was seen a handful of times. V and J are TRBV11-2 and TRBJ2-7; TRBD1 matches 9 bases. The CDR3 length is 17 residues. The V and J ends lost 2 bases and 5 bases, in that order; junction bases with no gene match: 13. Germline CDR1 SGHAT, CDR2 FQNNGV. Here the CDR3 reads CASSLRLRDRVDHEQYF. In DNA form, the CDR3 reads TGTGCCAGCAGCTTACGACTGCGGGACAGGGTAGACCACGAGCAGTACTTC.

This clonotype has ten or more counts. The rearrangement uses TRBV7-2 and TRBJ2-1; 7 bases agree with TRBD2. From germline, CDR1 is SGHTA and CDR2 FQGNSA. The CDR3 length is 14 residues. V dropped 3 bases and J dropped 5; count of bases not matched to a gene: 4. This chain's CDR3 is CASSFRGGNNEQFF. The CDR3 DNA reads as TGTGCCAGCAGCTTTCGGGGAGGGAACAATGAGCAGTTCTTC.

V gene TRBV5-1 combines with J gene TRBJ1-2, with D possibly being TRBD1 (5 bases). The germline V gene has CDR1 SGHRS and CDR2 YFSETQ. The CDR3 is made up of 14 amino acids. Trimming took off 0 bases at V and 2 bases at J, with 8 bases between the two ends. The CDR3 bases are TGCGCCAGCAGCTTGGTGGCAGGGAACTATGGCTACACCTTC. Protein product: CASSLVAGNYGYTF.

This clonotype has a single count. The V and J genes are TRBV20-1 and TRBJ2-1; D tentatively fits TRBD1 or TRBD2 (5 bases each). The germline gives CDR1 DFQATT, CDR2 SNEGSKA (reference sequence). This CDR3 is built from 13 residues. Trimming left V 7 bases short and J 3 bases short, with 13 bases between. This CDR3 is CSGTGPLYNEQFF. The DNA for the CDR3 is TGCAGTGGAACGGGACCACTCTACAATGAGCAGTTCTTC.

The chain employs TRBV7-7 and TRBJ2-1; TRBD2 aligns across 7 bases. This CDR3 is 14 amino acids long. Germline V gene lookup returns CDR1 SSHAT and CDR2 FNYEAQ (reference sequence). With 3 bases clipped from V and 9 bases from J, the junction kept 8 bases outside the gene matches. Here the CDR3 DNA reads TGTGCCAGCAGCTTTCAAGCGGGACCTGGTGAGCAGTTCTTC. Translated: CASSFQAGPGEQFF.

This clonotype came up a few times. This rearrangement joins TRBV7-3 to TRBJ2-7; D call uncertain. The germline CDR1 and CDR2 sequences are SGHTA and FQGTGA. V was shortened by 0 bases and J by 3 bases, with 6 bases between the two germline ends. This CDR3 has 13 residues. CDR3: CASSLTKNYEQYF. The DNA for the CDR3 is TGTGCCAGCAGCTTAACGAAAAACTACGAGCAGTACTTC.

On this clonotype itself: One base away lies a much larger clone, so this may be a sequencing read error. The DNA of the CDR3 is TGTGCCAGCAGACTAGCGGTTTACGATGAGCAGTTCTTC. Protein product: CASRLAVYDEQFF. V is TRBV7-8 and J is TRBJ2-1, with 8 bases lining up with TRBD2. The CDR3 totals 13 residues. The V and J ends lost 6 bases and 8 bases, in that order; junction bases with no gene match: 6. The V gene's germline CDR1 is SGHVS and CDR2 FQNEAQ.

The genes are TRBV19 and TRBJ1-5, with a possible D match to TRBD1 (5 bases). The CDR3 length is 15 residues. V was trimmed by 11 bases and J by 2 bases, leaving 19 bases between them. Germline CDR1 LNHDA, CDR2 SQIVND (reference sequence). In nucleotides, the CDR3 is TGTGCCGCGTCCTTGAGGGGACTAGGCAATCAGCCCCAGCATTTT. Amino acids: CAASLRGLGNQPQHF. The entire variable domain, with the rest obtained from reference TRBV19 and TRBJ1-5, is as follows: DGGITQSPKYLFRKEGQNVTLSCEQNLNHDAMYWYRQDPGQGLRLIYYSQIVNDFQKGDIAEGYSVSREKKESFPLTVTSAQKNPTAFYLCAASLRGLGNQPQHFGDGTRLSIL.

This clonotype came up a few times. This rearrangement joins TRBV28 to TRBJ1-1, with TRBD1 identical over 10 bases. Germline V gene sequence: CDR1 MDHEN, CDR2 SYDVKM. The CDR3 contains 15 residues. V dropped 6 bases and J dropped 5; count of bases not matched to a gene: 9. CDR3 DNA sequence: TGTGCCAGCAGCAGCTCCGGGACAGGGGAAACTGAAGCTTTCTTT. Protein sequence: CASSSSGTGETEAFF.

CDR3: CASSWLAGAYEQYF. CDR3 sequence (DNA): TGTGCCAGCAGTTGGTTAGCGGGAGCCTACGAGCAGTACTTC. The rearrangement uses TRBV6-2 or TRBV6-3 and TRBJ2-7; the match to TRBD2 covers 9 bases. The CDR3 contains 14 residues. V lost 4 bases and J lost 2; bases outside the gene matches: 3. Germline V CDR1 and CDR2: MNHEY, SVGEGT.

The CDR3 DNA follows: TGTGCCAGCACGACTAGCGGGAGAGGTGAGCAGTTCTTC. As protein: CASTTSGRGEQFF. The rearrangement joins TRBV25-1 to TRBJ2-1; 12 positions agree with TRBD2. This CDR3 spans 13 amino acids. The germline V gene has CDR1 MGHDK and CDR2 SYGVNS. Losses at the gene ends were 7 bases for V and 9 bases for J; bases not matched to a gene: 4. The whole variable domain, filled in from reference TRBV25-1 and TRBJ2-1, reads EADIYQTPRYLVIGTGKKITLECSQTMGHDKMYWYQQDPGMELHLIHYSYGVNSTEKGDLSSESTVSRIRTEHFPLTLESARPSHTSQYLCASTTSGRGEQFFGPGTRLTVL.

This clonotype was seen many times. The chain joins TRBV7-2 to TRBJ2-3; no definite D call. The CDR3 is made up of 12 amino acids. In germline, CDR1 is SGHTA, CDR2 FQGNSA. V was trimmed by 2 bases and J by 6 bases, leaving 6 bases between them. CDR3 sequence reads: CASSLYSDTQYF. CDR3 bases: TGTGCCAGCAGCTTATACTCCGATACGCAGTATTTT. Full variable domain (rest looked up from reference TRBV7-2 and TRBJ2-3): GAGVSQSPSNKVTEKGKDVELRCDPISGHTALYWYRQSLGQGLEFLIYFQGNSAPDKSGLPSDRFSAERTGGSVSTLTIQRTQQEDSAVYLCASSLYSDTQYFGPGTRLTVL.